The present TCR beta chain was sequenced within a study of blood T cells in healthy people across ages (dated by TCRdb to 2013 to 2016). In terms of the full investigation: In model experiments, roughly one uniquely barcoded TCR beta cDNA molecule per two T cells was captured by template switching. To avoid experimental bias, donors of different ages were spread randomly across the sequencing lanes. The donors were split into four age groups: young (average around 16 years), middle-aged (roughly 39), aged (roughly 68) and long-lived (approximately 80). Two additional independent replicas of 1 million unique cDNA reads from the same blood draw were analyzed for two donors (one aged 18 to 30 and one aged 80 or older). Age-related changes in TCR beta repertoire diversity were measured in the study by deep sequencing normalized with unique cDNA molecular identifiers. What the research found in general, with its limitations: Estimates of total diversity based on one million sequenced T cells were regarded as lower bounds and as underestimates. Observed TCR beta diversity per million T cells fell roughly linearly with age, and a significant reduction was already apparent by age around 44. Because the CMV infection status of the donors was unknown, age-related changes in expanded clonotypes may potentially have been confounded. Since profiling was done on bulk unsorted PBMCs, naive and antigen-experienced compartments could not be conclusively compared. Compared with the aged group, more naive CD4+ T cells, fewer expanded clones and increased TCR diversity were shown by the long-lived group, suggesting age selection. A strong correlation was found between observed TCR beta diversity and the percentage of naive T cells measured by flow cytometry.

Comment on this clonotype: Its antigen is not yet known. No much larger clonotype is one base removed from it; base qualities were not supplied.

The donors were roughly 39 Caucasian individuals from Russia, aged 6 to 90 years, who were systemically healthy. Approximately 9 milliliters of peripheral blood were collected from each donor into EDTA-treated Vacutainer tubes. Ficoll-Paque density-gradient centrifugation was used to isolate PBMCs, with at least 7 million per sample. Total RNA was extracted from PBMCs with Trizol reagent, with at least 6 micrograms obtained per sample. Naive CD45RAhigh/CD27high T cell percentages were measured by flow cytometry on a PBMC aliquot from every donor. The junction carries 11 bases between V and J, which are trimmed by 0 bases and 2 bases respectively. From cysteine to phenylalanine, the CDR3 is 15 amino acids long. The only DNA kept is the CDR3, 45 bases in frame from the first base. Based on the germline V gene (reference sequence), the CDR1 and CDR2 sequences are SSHAT and FNYEAQ. Libraries were built with 5' RACE. Sequencing took place on an Illumina HiSeq 2500. A second PCR of roughly 7 to 11 cycles was performed with a sample-barcoded 5' primer and a J-beta primer mix. A unique molecular identifier was introduced onto each TCR beta cDNA molecule by a template-switch 5' adaptor carrying 12 random nucleotides. Each sample yielded at least 3 million CDR3-containing paired-end reads. The Mint cDNA synthesis kit, primed by a TRBC-specific oligonucleotide, was used to synthesize first-strand cDNA from all RNA. Following uracil-DNA glycosylase treatment, all cDNA underwent a first 18-cycle PCR with the universal primers M1SS and BC2_uni_R. The authors processed their data as follows. For normalization, 1 million high-quality reads were randomly selected from each sample, with every read carrying a distinct molecular identifier. Instead of being binned into consensus sequences, reads that shared molecular identifiers were thrown out. MiTCR, run with a Q25 quality threshold and the strictest error-elimination algorithm, handled CDR3 identification, clonotype clustering and error correction. A nonparametric unseen species model with Euler transformation was used to estimate lower-bound total TCR beta diversity. TCRdb trimmed the raw reads at Q25, called clones with MiXCR and kept productive beta chains. Every distinct CDR3 protein forms one entry, paired with its most common genes and DNA. The V and J calls, along with clone size, are taken from TCRdb and not from the paper's own processing. The sample table records over 700,000 distinct CDR3 sequences; about 48% of these occur just once. The top ten constitute around 41% of the sample.

The TCR was taken from a man older than 75 in good health. Recombination connected TRBV7-7 to TRBJ2-7; the D segment cannot be called with confidence. The source material was blood. Here the CDR3 is given as CASSLALGPAYEQYF. The DNA is as follows: TGTGCCAGCAGCTTAGCGTTGGGCCCCGCCTACGAGCAGTACTTC.